This T cell receptor (beta chain) was identified during a study of shared clonotypes between healthy human individuals. Study-wide findings and caveats: With a handful of donors compared, approximately 5% of naive CD4 clonotypes were shared.

Clones were sequenced by immunoSEQ multiplex PCR, and TCRdb holds only the in-frame ones, with some missing. The sample shows approximately 2,300,000 clones, around 92% of them seen only once. On this clone itself: Its antigen is currently unknown. Other nucleotide sequences in the sample specify the same CDR3.

Sequencing was done on a sample of naive CD4+ T cells from PBMCs. Subset described: CD45RA+ positively selected. The receptor comes from a man between 18 and 35 years old in good health. Some clones in this sample may be carry-over from other donors' samples.

Here the CDR3 reads CASSLGQGAGYTF. The CDR3 DNA sequence: TGTGCCAGCAGTCTAGGACAGGGGGCGGGCTACACCTTC. The V gene is TRBV27, the J gene TRBJ1-2; TRBD1 matches 11 bases. The CDR3 sequence is 13 residues long. The germline V gene encodes CDR1 MNHEY and CDR2 SMNVEV (reference sequence). V was pared by 5 bases and J by 8 bases, with 4 bases of the junction left unmatched.